The subject of this entry is one T cell receptor beta chain. Its antigen target is currently unknown. The sample holds no much larger clone one base away, and base qualities are not on file. This entry belongs to a study of T-cell memory formation after mild COVID-19 (dated by TCRdb to the early 2020s). Regarding the research as a whole: TCR sequence clusters from the two donors were found to be largely donor specific. T-cell clones expanding and contracting after mild COVID-19 in two donors were tracked by longitudinal TCRalpha and TCRbeta repertoire sequencing. The cohort comprised two young, previously healthy adult volunteers, one female and one male. The research as a whole found: The detection of some responding clones in pre-infection memory suggests that pre-existing cross-reactive memory T cells joined the SARS-CoV-2 response. Only a couple of mild cases were covered in the study, and larger cohorts including severe cases with pre-infection samples were considered necessary. Clones contracting from day 15 to 85 had balanced CD4/CD8 phenotypes, while a second wave expanding from day 15 to 37 was biased towards CD4+. Contracting CD4+ clones were located mainly in the CM and EM memory subsets, whereas CD8+ clones were found to be enriched in EMRA. The second-wave clones that peaked on day 37 were not confirmed to be SARS-CoV-2 specific.

Sequencer: Illumina NovaSeq 6000. TCRalpha and TCRbeta cDNA libraries were constructed by 5'RACE with constant-segment primers, with sample barcodes and unique molecular identifiers being introduced. Trizol reagent was used to extract RNA from every sample. Libraries were amplified in two PCR steps, with a second sample barcode and Illumina TruSeq adapters added in the second step. The libraries were sequenced on an Illumina NovaSeq using 2 x 150 bp paired-end reads. For the original study's pipeline: With migec v1.2.7, reads were demultiplexed and then collapsed into UMI-guided consensus sequences. Using mixcr v2.1.11, UMI consensuses were aligned to TRA and TRB V and J templates and then assembled into clonotypes. Clonotypes were classified as expanded or contracted when called significant by both edgeR and NoisET, with noise models trained on biological replicates. edgeR calls used a false discovery rate-adjusted p below 0.01 and a log2 fold-change threshold of 1. As an exploratory analysis of dynamics, PCA with hierarchical clustering was applied to max-normalized trajectories of the 1000 most abundant clonotypes. The CD4 or CD8 phenotype of responding clones was assigned using the separately sequenced CD4+ and CD8+ repertoires. TCRdb cleaned the public reads at Q25 with fastp, built clones with MiXCR and kept in-frame beta chains. Merged by CDR3 protein, the rows form single entries marked with the most common genes and DNA. The V and J calls and clone size are TCRdb's, not the authors'. The sample data list about 180,000 distinct CDR3 sequences, and 16% of these were observed just once. Approximately 2.2% of the sample goes to the ten largest clones.

Counted from cysteine to phenylalanine, this CDR3 has 14 amino acids. The entry retains the CDR3 DNA only, 42 bases that are in frame from base 1. V is cut by 6 bases and J by 1 base, and the space between the germline ends is 7 bases. PBMCs were isolated by Ficoll-Paque density gradient centrifugation. This sequence was found in an adult woman who had mild COVID-19 (a few samples of this study predate the infection). The sample titles of this study are shuffled in the database, so cell type and time point are left out; the donor was told from shared clones. The chain uses TRBV12-3 or TRBV12-4 and TRBJ2-6; the D gene lacks a confident call. The sample consisted of PBMCs or a T cell subset sorted from them (not recorded which). The DNA is as follows: TGTGCCAGCAGGGCTTCGTCTGGGGCCAACGTCCTGACTTTC. This encodes CASRASSGANVLTF.